This T cell receptor beta chain is drawn from a study of blood T cell repertoires in COVID-19. Study at large: Donors in the United States, Italy and Spain gave samples during acute or convalescent COVID-19. PBMCs, B-cell-depleted T cells, or T cells were the source of the cDNA or gDNA that made up the material.

Per the original methods: Amplification with reference gene primers provided the estimates of nucleated cell counts. Using immunoSEQ multiplex PCR, the repertoire was profiled, and TCRdb retains in-frame clones only, with some absent. V and J calls plus clone size are reproduced from that table; the DNA served to infer D and trimming. Of around 150,000 clones in the sample, around nine tenths are singletons; the top ten hold over 4.5%. This clone occurred a few times. The CDR3 runs 16 residues. The ends were cut back, 6 bases at V and 0 bases at J, with 14 bases in the middle. Germline V gives CDR1 KGHDR, CDR2 SFDVKD.

Input material: peripheral blood. The source is a human donor in a cohort sampled during active COVID-19. V and J are TRBV24-1 and TRBJ2-1; the D gene is possibly TRBD2 (5 bases). CDR3 bases: TGTGCCACCAGTTCCCGGGTTGGGAGCTCCTACAATGAGCAGTTCTTC. It encodes CATSSRVGSSYNEQFF.